Following are 7 T cell receptor beta chains from one sample sequenced in a study of cytomegalovirus exposure and HLA in healthy donors. The PCR had 60 Vbeta and 13 Jbeta primers. Assay: immunoSEQ multiplex PCR; the TCRdb copy retains only in-frame clones and omits some. The sample yields 160,000 or so clones, 80% seen once. What was sequenced was PBMCs. Source of these receptors: a man in his forties or fifties in good health and CMV-seronegative.

This chain connects TRBV5-1 to TRBJ1-2; 8 bases map to TRBD1. Looked up from germline, CDR1 is SGHRS and CDR2 is YFSETQ. This CDR3 comprises 15 residues. V gave up 2 bases and J gave up 8 bases; unmatched junction bases: 11. The CDR3 coding sequence is TGCGCCAGCAGCTTAGACGGGACAGGTAGAAGGGGCTACACCTTC. This gives the protein CASSLDGTGRRGYTF.

This clone turned up a few times. The chain has TRBV5-6 and TRBJ1-3; TRBD1 matches at 11 bases. CDR3 length: 18 amino acids. The germline V gene encodes CDR1 SGHDT and CDR2 YYEEEE. V was clipped by 2 bases and J by 0 bases; unmatched bases: 7. This chain's CDR3 is CASSLPGQGGISGNTIYF. The CDR3 coding sequence is TGTGCCAGCAGCTTACCGGGACAGGGGGGAATCTCTGGAAACACCATATATTTT.

The genes are TRBV5-6 and TRBJ1-2; D might be TRBD1 (6 bases). Germline V gene sequence: CDR1 SGHDT, CDR2 YYEEEE. V was trimmed by 4 bases and J by 4 bases, leaving 14 bases between them. The CDR3 is made up of 14 amino acids. CDR3: CASSATGTIYGYTF. The CDR3 DNA reads TGTGCCAGCAGCGCAACAGGGACTATCTATGGCTACACCTTC.

The genes are TRBV6-5 and TRBJ1-3; D is ambiguous. Trimming took off 2 bases at V and 0 bases at J, with 8 bases between the two ends. CDR1 is MNHEY and CDR2 is SVGAGI in the germline V gene. The CDR3 has 15 amino acids. CDR3 sequence reads: CASSYRGDSGNTIYF. In DNA, the CDR3 is TGTGCCAGCAGTTACCGGGGAGACTCTGGAAACACCATATATTTT.

V gene TRBV4-1 combines with J gene TRBJ2-2; D gene unclear. Trimming took 7 bases from V and 0 from J, leaving 12 bases between them. This CDR3 region has 15 residues. Germline V gene lookup returns CDR1 MGHRA and CDR2 YSYEKL. In DNA form, the CDR3 reads TGCGCCAGCACCCACCGGGTAGCGAACACCGGGGAGCTGTTTTTT. This gives the protein CASTHRVANTGELFF.

This clone was seen just once. The chain uses TRBV28 and TRBJ2-2; TRBD1 agrees at 10 bases. The CDR3 runs to 16 residues. Germline trimming cut 6 bases from V and 6 bases from J; bases unmatched to any gene: 10. CDR1 is MDHEN, CDR2 SYDVKM, per germline. CDR3 region: CASSLEGQGYAGELFF. CDR3 sequence (DNA): TGTGCCAGCAGCCTAGAGGGACAGGGGTATGCCGGGGAGCTGTTTTTT.

V usage is TRBV13 and J usage is TRBJ2-7; 9 positions match TRBD2. The CDR3 is 18 amino acids. The ends lost 5 bases at V and 2 bases at J; junction bases unmatched: 16. Germline loops: CDR1 PRHDT, CDR2 FYEKMQ (reference sequence). CDR3 loop: CASSQRRAGTSPTYEQYF. The CDR3, as DNA: TGTGCCAGCAGCCAGCGCAGGGCCGGGACTAGCCCGACCTACGAGCAGTACTTC.